Included here is one T cell receptor beta chain sequence, with context. No antigen is known for it. The input lacks base qualities; no much larger clone sits a single base away. The data derive from a study of Graves' ophthalmopathy and Graves' hyperthyroidism listed by TCRdb under 2018. In the study overall: Peripheral blood was collected before any treatment was given, at the time of initial diagnosis. The study used signatures of the TCR beta repertoire to tell Graves' ophthalmopathy apart from Graves' hyperthyroidism and to predict which patients would progress to ophthalmopathy. In total, approximately 130 blood samples were TCR-sequenced: fewer than 50 ophthalmopathy, approximately 80 hyperthyroidism and roughly 17 hyperthyroidism-to-ophthalmopathy patients. To explore V-J signatures that distinguish ophthalmopathy from hyperthyroidism, a discovery set of under 110 patients was enrolled, made up of more than 40 with ophthalmopathy and fewer than 60 with stable hyperthyroidism. An independent validation cohort comprised 18 hyperthyroidism patients and 17 patients who later progressed from hyperthyroidism to ophthalmopathy. In a handful of hyperthyroidism patients, the T-cell repertoire of thyroid tissue was compared with the T-cell repertoire of blood. Following sample collection, hyperthyroidism patients were given methimazole at a starting dose of 30 mg daily, and ophthalmopathy patients were given high-dose intravenous methylprednisolone. The 100 discovery patients were randomly divided into training and test sets at a 7:3 ratio. Study-level results and caveats: Among expanded thyroid clonotypes with frequency above 0.001, most also showed up in blood, which suggests that blood repertoires may reflect the thyroid immune response. In validation, the model predicted ophthalmopathy progression with about 71% sensitivity and around 72% specificity; approximately 12 predicted patients were CT-confirmed with GO in a median of around 6.5 months. The 13-signature model separated ophthalmopathy from stable hyperthyroidism with 85% to 90% sensitivity and about 81% specificity in cross-validation, and 80%/75% in the test set. No statistical method was used to set the sample size in advance, and the investigators knew which group each participant was assigned to.

Hyperthyroidism was considered stable if no progression to ophthalmopathy occurred within 18 months of follow-up. The hyperthyroidism patients were 18 to 65 years old and newly diagnosed, with a disease duration of less than 2 months. Patients with other autoimmune diseases, uncontrolled infections, pregnancy or lactation were excluded. Diagnosis was based on clinical symptoms, serum thyroxine, TRAb, thyroid ultrasound and orbital computed tomography. PBMCs were isolated from about 9.1 ml of fresh peripheral blood by Ficoll-Paque density gradient centrifugation. Total RNA was extracted using Trizol reagent, and RNA quality was checked on an Agilent 2100 Bioanalyzer. Trimming costs V 5 bases and J 1 base, and their ends lie 15 bases apart. Including the terminal cysteine and phenylalanine, the CDR3 comprises 17 residues. The entry retains the CDR3 DNA only, 51 bases that are in frame from base 1. According to the germline V gene (reference sequence), CDR1 reads SGHAT and CDR2 reads FQDESV.

For repertoire sequencing, TCR beta CDR3 regions were amplified from RNA transcripts. The first round of RT-PCR was done with HTBI primers and the Qiagen OneStep RT-PCR kit, and was followed by a second round of multiplex PCR, then size selection and purification. Libraries were sequenced on an Illumina HiSeq2000 using paired-end 100 bp reads. The source study handled its data this way. Reads were processed with SOAPnuke, discarding reads with adapters, uncalled bases, mean Phred below 15, or no exact constant-primer or identifier match. High-quality paired reads were merged with COPE v1.2.5. Unique nucleotide sequences were defined as clonotypes and aligned to IMGT TRB V, D and J references using MiTCR v1.1. The analysis was limited to V-J combinations with a frequency above 0.0001, which together covered more than 99% of repertoires. For each V-J combination, a TCR clonal expansion and chaos score was defined as the ratio of F50 clonal expansion to chaos observed in the TCRdist matrix. Welch's t-statistics and random forest were used to reduce features to 13 V-J combinations, which were fed into a naive Bayes classifier. Thyroid-blood repertoire similarity was quantified with the Morisita-Horn index. TCRdb redid the processing of the public reads, applying fastp at Q25 and MiXCR, and retained in-frame beta chains. Rows with one shared CDR3 protein collapse into an entry with the most common genes and DNA. The V and J calls were determined by TCRdb, not by the authors. This sample has 300,000 to 500,000 distinct CDR3 sequences in its table, and roughly 14% of those were observed once. The ten largest clonotypes hold approximately 7% of the sample.

The chain employs TRBV11-1 and TRBJ2-6, with the identity of the D gene unclear. Sequencing was performed on peripheral blood. This TCR was sampled from a woman aged 18 to 35 with stable Graves' hyperthyroidism. Donor details come from another sample of the same person, matched by shared clones. The encoded CDR3 is CASSPPPRQSGANVLTF. In nucleotide form, the sequence is TGTGCCAGCAGCCCGCCGCCCCGACAATCTGGGGCCAACGTCCTGACTTTC.